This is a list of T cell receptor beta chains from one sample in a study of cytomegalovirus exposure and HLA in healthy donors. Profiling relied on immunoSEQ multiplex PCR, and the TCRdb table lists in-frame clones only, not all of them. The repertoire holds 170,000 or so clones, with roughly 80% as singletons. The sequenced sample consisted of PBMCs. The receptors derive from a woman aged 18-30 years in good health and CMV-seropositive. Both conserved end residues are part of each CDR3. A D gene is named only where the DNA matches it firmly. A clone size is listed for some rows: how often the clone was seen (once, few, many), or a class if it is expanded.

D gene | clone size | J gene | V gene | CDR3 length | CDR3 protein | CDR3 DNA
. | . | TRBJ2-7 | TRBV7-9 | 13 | CASSSDSSYEQYF | TGTGCCAGCAGCTCGGACAGCTCCTACGAGCAGTACTTC
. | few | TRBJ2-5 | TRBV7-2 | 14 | CASSLVAGAETQYF | TGTGCCAGCAGCTTAGTTGCGGGGGCAGAGACCCAGTACTTC
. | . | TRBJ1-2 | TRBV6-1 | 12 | CASLRTDYGYTF | TGTGCCAGCCTCAGGACAGACTATGGCTACACCTTC
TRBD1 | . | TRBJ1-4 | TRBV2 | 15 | CASGATGVSNEKLFF | TGTGCCAGCGGAGCAACAGGGGTGTCTAATGAAAAACTGTTTTTT
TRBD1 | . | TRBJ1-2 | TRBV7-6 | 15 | CASSHPGQGPYGYTF | TGTGCCAGCAGCCATCCCGGACAGGGACCGTATGGCTACACCTTC
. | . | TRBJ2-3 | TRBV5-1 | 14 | CASSQVSTSDTQYF | TGCGCCAGCAGCCAGGTCTCTACTTCGGATACGCAGTATTTT
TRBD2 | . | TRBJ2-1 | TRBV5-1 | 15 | CASRPSGGPNNEQFF | TGCGCCAGCAGACCCAGCGGGGGGCCGAACAATGAGCAGTTCTTC
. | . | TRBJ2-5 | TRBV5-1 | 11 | CASSLQETQYF | TGCGCCAGCAGCCTACAGGAGACCCAGTACTTC
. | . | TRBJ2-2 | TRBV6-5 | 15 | CASSRTGGHPGELFF | TGTGCCAGCAGTCGAACGGGGGGACATCCCGGGGAGCTGTTTTTT
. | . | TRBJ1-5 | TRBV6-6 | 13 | CASVRGYNQPQHF | TGTGCCAGCGTCAGGGGTTACAATCAGCCCCAGCATTTT
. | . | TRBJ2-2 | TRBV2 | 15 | CASSEQGLNTGELFF | TGTGCCAGCAGTGAGCAGGGCCTTAACACCGGGGAGCTGTTTTTT
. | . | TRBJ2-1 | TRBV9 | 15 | CASSVASDPFYEQFF | TGTGCCAGCAGCGTAGCTAGCGACCCCTTCTATGAGCAGTTCTTC
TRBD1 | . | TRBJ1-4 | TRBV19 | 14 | CASSEGQGVAKLFF | TGTGCCAGTAGTGAGGGACAGGGAGTTGCAAAACTGTTTTTT
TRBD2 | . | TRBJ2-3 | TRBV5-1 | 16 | CASSGRTSGSTDTQYF | TGCGCCAGCAGCGGGCGGACTAGCGGGAGCACAGATACGCAGTATTTT
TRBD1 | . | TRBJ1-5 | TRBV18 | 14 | CASSPDRGNQPQHF | TGTGCCAGCTCCCCGGACAGGGGCAATCAGCCCCAGCATTTT
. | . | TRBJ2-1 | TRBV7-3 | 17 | CASSSNAGSGSYNEQFF | TGTGCCAGCAGCTCCAATGCAGGGTCCGGCTCCTACAATGAGCAGTTCTTC
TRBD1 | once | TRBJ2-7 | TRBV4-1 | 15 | CASSNIFDRAHEQYF | TGCGCCAGCAGCAATATATTCGACAGGGCCCACGAGCAGTACTTC
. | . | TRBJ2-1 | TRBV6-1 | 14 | CASRPRGARNEQFF | TGTGCCAGCAGGCCTCGGGGGGCCAGAAATGAGCAGTTCTTC
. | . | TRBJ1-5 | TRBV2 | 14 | CASSGGRGNQPQHF | TGTGCCAGCAGTGGAGGGAGGGGCAATCAGCCCCAGCATTTT
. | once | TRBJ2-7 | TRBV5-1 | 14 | CASSSGGPSYEQYF | TGCGCCAGCAGCTCGGGGGGCCCTTCCTACGAGCAGTACTTC
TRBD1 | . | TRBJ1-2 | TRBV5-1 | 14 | CASKEGPGGQGYTF | TGCGCCAGCAAAGAGGGCCCAGGGGGTCAGGGCTACACCTTC
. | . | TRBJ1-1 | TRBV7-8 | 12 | CASSSNRAEAFF | TGTGCCAGCAGCTCCAACAGGGCTGAAGCTTTCTTT
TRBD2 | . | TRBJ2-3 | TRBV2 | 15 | CASSERWGGTDTQYF | TGTGCCAGCAGTGAAAGGTGGGGGGGAACAGATACGCAGTATTTT
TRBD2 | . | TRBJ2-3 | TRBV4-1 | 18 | CASSQDPLSGGLTDTQYF | TGCGCCAGCAGCCAAGACCCACTGAGCGGGGGGTTGACAGATACGCAGTATTTT
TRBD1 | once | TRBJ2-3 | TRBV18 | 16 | CASSPPGTGRTDTQYF | TGTGCCAGCTCACCGCCCGGGACAGGGCGCACAGATACGCAGTATTTT
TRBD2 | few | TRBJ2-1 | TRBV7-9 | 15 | CASSLDAGGFNEQFF | TGTGCCAGCAGCTTAGATGCGGGGGGCTTCAATGAGCAGTTCTTC
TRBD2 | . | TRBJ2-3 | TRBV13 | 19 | CASSLSGVLSGGGTDTQYF | TGTGCCAGCAGCTTGAGTGGAGTGCTTAGTGGGGGGGGCACAGATACGCAGTATTTT
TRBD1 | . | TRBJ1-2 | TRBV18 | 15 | CASSPRDSSYYGYTF | TGTGCCAGCTCACCGAGGGACAGCTCCTACTATGGCTACACCTTC
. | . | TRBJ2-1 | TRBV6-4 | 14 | CASSDTSSYNEQFF | TGTGCCAGCAGTGACACCAGCTCCTACAATGAGCAGTTCTTC